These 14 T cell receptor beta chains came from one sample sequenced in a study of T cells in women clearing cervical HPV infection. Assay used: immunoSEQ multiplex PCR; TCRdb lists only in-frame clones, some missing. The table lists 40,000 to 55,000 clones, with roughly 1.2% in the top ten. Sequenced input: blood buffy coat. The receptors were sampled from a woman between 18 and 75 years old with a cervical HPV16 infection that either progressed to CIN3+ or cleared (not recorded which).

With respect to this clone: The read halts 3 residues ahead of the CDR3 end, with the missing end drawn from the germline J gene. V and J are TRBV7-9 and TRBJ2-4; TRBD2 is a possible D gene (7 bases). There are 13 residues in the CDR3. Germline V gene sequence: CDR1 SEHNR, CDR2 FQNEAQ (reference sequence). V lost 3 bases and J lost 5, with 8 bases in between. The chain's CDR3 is CASSLGGQNIQYF. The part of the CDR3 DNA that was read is TGTGCCAGCAGCTTGGGGGGGCAAAACATT.

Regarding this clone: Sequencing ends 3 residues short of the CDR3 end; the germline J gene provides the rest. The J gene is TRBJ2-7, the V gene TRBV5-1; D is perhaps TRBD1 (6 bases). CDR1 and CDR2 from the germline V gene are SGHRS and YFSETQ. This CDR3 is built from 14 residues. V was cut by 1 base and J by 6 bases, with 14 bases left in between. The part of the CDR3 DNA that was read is TGCGCCAGCAGCTTGCCCGGGACAATATTCGAG. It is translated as CASSLPGTIFE. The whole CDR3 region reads CASSLPGTIFEQYF. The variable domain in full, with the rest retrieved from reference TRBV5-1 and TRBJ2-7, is KAGVTQTPRYLIKTRGQQVTLSCSPISGHRSVSWYQQTPGQGLQFLFEYFSETQRNKGNFPGRFSGRQFSNSRSEMNVSTLELGDSALYLCASSLPGTIFEQYFGPGTRLTVT.

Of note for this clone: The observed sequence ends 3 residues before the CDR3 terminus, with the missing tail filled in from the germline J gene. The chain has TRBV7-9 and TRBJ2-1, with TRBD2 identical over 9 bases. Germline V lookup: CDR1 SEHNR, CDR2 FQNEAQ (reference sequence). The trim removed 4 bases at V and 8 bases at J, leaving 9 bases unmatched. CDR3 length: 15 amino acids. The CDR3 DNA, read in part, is TGTGCCAGCAGCTGGGCCGCGGGAGGGTTGGATGAG. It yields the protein CASSWAAGGLDE. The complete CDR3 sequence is CASSWAAGGLDEQFF.

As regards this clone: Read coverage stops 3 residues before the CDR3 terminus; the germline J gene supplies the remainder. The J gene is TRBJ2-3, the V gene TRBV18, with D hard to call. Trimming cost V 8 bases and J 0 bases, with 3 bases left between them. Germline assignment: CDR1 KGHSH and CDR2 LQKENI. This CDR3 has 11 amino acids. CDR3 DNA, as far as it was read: TGTGCCAGCCAGAGCACAGATACG. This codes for CASQSTDT. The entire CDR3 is CASQSTDTQYF. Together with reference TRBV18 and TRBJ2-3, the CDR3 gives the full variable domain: NAGVMQNPRHLVRRRGQEARLRCSPMKGHSHVYWYRQLPEEGLKFMVYLQKENIIDESGMPKERFSAEFPKEGPSILRIQQVVRGDSAAYFCASQSTDTQYFGPGTRLTVL.

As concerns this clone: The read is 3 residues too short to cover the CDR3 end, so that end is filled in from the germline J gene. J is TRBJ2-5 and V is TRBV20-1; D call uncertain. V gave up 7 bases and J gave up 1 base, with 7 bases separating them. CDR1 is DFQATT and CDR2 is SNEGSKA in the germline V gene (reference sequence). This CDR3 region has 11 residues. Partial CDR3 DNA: TGCAGTGGACAACTCCAAGAGACC. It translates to CSGQLQET. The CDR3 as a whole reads CSGQLQETQYF.

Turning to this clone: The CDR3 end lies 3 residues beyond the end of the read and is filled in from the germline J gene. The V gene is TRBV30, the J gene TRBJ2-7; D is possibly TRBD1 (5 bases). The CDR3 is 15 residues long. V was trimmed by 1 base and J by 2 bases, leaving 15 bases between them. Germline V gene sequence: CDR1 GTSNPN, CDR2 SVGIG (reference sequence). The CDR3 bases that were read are TGTGCCTGGAGTGCTAACAGGCGACCCACCTACGAG. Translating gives CAWSANRRPTYE. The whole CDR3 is CAWSANRRPTYEQYF.

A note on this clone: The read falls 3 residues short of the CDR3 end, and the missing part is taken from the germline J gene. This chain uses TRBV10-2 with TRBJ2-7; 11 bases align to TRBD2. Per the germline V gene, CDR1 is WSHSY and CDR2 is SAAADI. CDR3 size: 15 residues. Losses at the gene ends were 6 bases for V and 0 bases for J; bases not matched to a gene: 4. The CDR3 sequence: CASRETSGSSYEQYF. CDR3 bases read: TGCGCCAGCAGGGAAACTAGCGGGAGCTCCTACGAG.

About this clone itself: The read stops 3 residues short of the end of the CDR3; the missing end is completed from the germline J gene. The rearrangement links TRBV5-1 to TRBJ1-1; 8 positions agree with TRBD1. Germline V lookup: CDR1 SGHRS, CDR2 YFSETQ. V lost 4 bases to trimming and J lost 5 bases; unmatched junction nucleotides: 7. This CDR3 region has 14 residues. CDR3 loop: CASSQGTGGTEAFF. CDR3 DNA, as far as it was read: TGCGCCAGCAGCCAAGGGACAGGAGGGACTGAA.

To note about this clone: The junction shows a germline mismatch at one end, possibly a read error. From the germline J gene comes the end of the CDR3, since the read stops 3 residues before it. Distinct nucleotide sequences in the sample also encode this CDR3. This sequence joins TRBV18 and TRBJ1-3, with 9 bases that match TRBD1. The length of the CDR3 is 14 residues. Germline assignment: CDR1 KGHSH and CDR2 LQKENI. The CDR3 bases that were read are TGTGCCAGCTCAATCACAGGGGGCATGGACACG. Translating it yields CASSITGGMDT. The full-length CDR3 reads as CASSITGGMDTIYF.

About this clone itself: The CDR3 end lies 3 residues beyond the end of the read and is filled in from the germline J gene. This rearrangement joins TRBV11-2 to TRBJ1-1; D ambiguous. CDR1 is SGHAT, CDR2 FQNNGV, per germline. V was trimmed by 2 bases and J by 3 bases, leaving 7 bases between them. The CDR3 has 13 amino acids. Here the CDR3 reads CASSLRVYTEAFF. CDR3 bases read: TGTGCCAGCAGCTTAAGGGTTTACACTGAA.

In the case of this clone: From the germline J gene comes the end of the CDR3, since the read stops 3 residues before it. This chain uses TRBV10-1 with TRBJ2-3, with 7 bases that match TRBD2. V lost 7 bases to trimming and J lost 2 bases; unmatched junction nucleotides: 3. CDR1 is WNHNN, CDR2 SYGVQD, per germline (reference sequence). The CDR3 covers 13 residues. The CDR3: CASMSGTTDTQYF. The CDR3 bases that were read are TGCGCCAGCATGAGCGGGACCACAGATACG.

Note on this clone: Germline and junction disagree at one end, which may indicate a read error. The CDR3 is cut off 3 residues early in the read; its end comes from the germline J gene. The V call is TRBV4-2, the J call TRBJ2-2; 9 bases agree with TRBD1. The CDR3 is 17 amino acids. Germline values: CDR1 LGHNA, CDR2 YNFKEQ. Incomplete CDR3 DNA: TGCGCCAGCAGCCAAGAGGGGACAGGGCTCGAAACCGGGGAG. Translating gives CASSQEGTGLETGE. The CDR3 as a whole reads CASSQEGTGLETGELFF.

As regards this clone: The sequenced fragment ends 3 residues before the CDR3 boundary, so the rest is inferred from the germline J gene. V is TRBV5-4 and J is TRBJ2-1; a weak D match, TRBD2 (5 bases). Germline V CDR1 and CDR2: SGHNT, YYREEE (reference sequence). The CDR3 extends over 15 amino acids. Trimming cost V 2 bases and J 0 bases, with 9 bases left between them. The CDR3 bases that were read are TGTGCCAGCAGCTTTAAGGACTTCTCCTACAATGAG. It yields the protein CASSFKDFSYNE. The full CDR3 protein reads CASSFKDFSYNEQFF.

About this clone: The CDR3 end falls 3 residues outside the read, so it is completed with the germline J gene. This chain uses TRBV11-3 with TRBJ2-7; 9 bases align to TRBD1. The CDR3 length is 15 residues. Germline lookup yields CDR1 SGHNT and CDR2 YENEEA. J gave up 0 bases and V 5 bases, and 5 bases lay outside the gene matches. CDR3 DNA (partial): TGTGCCAGCAGCCCCGGACAGGGGAGCTCCTACGAG. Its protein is CASSPGQGSSYE. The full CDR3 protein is CASSPGQGSSYEQYF. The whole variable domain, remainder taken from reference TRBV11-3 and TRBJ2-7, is EAGVVQSPRYKIIEKKQPVAFWCNPISGHNTLYWYLQNLGQGPELLIRYENEEAVDDSQLPKDRFSAERLKGVDSTLKIQPAELGDSAVYLCASSPGQGSSYEQYFGPGTRLTVT.